Below, 18 T cell receptor beta chains from the same sample are listed, as sequenced in a study of cytomegalovirus exposure and HLA in healthy donors. PCR used 60 Vbeta primers and 13 Jbeta primers. The protocol was immunoSEQ multiplex PCR, while the TCRdb copy is restricted to in-frame clones and leaves out a portion. Its table records about 200,000 clones. The material sequenced was PBMCs. The receptors here all came from a girl aged 2 to 10 in good health and CMV-seropositive.

J is TRBJ2-5 and V is TRBV5-1; 11 bases match TRBD1. The DNA end is more similar to TRBJ2-7, so the J call may be wrong. Looked up from germline, CDR1 is SGHRS and CDR2 is YFSETQ. There are 16 residues in the CDR3. The CDR3: CASSWGRTGGFNEQYF. CDR3 sequence (DNA): TGCGCCAGCAGCTGGGGGCGGACAGGGGGCTTTAACGAGCAGTACTTC.

The V and J genes are TRBV5-1 and TRBJ2-1; 13 positions match TRBD2. Germline trimming cut 4 bases from V and 4 bases from J; bases unmatched to any gene: 8. The CDR3 loop spans 17 amino acids. Germline V gene sequence: CDR1 SGHRS, CDR2 YFSETQ. CDR3 loop: CASSGGTSGAPYNEQFF. For the CDR3, the DNA is TGCGCCAGCAGCGGAGGGACTAGCGGGGCCCCTTACAATGAGCAGTTCTTC.

The chain recombines TRBV11-2 with TRBJ2-7, with 10 nucleotides matching TRBD2. The CDR3 consists of 14 residues. With V trimmed by 2 bases and J by 7 bases, 5 bases remained unmatched. In germline, CDR1 is SGHAT, CDR2 FQNNGV. CDR3 in amino acids: CASSLIPSGSEQYF. The CDR3 coding sequence is TGTGCCAGCAGCTTAATTCCTAGCGGGAGTGAGCAGTACTTC.

V and J are TRBV7-8 and TRBJ2-7, with TRBD2 matching 7 bases. V was pared by 1 base and J by 0 bases, with 0 bases of the junction left unmatched. The CDR3 is 14 amino acids. Germline CDR1 SGHVS, CDR2 FQNEAQ. CDR3 nucleotides: TGTGCCAGCAGCTTAGGGACTAGCTCCTACGAGCAGTACTTC. This codes for CASSLGTSSYEQYF.

The V and J genes are TRBV19 and TRBJ1-5; no reliable D call. The V gene's germline CDR1 is LNHDA and CDR2 SQIVND (reference sequence). V lost 5 bases to trimming and J lost 0 bases, with 11 bases between them. This CDR3 is built from 15 residues. The CDR3 DNA follows: TGTGCCAGTAGTGTCAGAATGTATAGCAATCAGCCCCAGCATTTT. Translated: CASSVRMYSNQPQHF.

The chain joins TRBV5-5 to TRBJ2-4; TRBD2 matches at 8 bases. The CDR3 has 16 amino acids. The V gene end was trimmed by 1 base and the J gene end by 9 bases; junction bases not matched to a gene: 12. The germline V gene encodes CDR1 SGHKS and CDR2 YYEKEE (reference sequence). The CDR3 protein is CASSLLFSGILRIQYF. Here the CDR3 DNA reads TGTGCCAGCAGCTTGTTGTTTAGCGGGATTCTGCGCATTCAGTACTTC. The full variable domain, with the rest looked up from reference TRBV5-5 and TRBJ2-4, is DAGVTQSPTHLIKTRGQQVTLRCSPISGHKSVSWYQQVLGQGPQFIFQYYEKEERGRGNFPDRFSARQFPNYSSELNVNALLLGDSALYLCASSLLFSGILRIQYFGAGTRLSVL.

The chain links TRBV7-3 to TRBJ2-1, with 9 bases lining up with TRBD1. The CDR3 is 20 residues long. Per germline, CDR1 SGHTA and CDR2 FQGTGA. The J segment lost 6 bases and the V segment lost 1 base, leaving 19 bases of the junction unmatched. Here the CDR3 DNA reads TGTGCCAGCAGCTTAAGGGCCCGGGGACAGGGAAGGGCTCTTTTCAATGAGCAGTTCTTC. Protein sequence: CASSLRARGQGRALFNEQFF.

The genes are TRBV11-2 and TRBJ1-3, with D perhaps matching TRBD1 (6 bases). The V end was cut by 5 bases, the J end by 0 bases, with 20 bases between. Germline loops: CDR1 SGHAT, CDR2 FQNNGV. The length of the CDR3 is 18 residues. In nucleotides, the CDR3 is TGTGCCAGCAGCCCAAGACCTATGGACAGTTTCTCTGGAAACACCATATATTTT. Encoded protein: CASSPRPMDSFSGNTIYF.

The chain links TRBV19 to TRBJ1-5; D gene ambiguous. Trimming cost V 2 bases and J 3 bases, with 11 bases left between them. Germline V lookup: CDR1 LNHDA, CDR2 SQIVND (reference sequence). The CDR3 totals 15 residues. As DNA, the CDR3 is TGTGCCAGTAGTATAAGTAGCGTCCCCAATCAGCCCCAGCATTTT. The encoded protein is CASSISSVPNQPQHF.

V gene TRBV6-5 combines with J gene TRBJ1-2; D gene uncertain. Germline CDR1 MNHEY, CDR2 SVGAGI. V was pared by 3 bases and J by 6 bases, with 14 bases between. CDR3 length equals 14 residues. The CDR3 DNA sequence: TGTGCCAGCAGTTATACCTCCAGATTAAATGGCTACACCTTC. Encoded protein: CASSYTSRLNGYTF.

As for this clone: The sample carries other DNA sequences with the same CDR3. This rearrangement joins TRBV5-1 to TRBJ2-3, with no clear D. V was pared by 0 bases and J by 0 bases, with 8 bases between. The CDR3 consists of 15 residues. Per the germline V gene, CDR1 is SGHRS and CDR2 is YFSETQ. This chain's CDR3 is CASSLDGTSTDTQYF. The CDR3 nucleotides are TGCGCCAGCAGCTTGGATGGTACTAGCACAGATACGCAGTATTTT. Full variable domain (remainder filled in from reference TRBV5-1 and TRBJ2-3): KAGVTQTPRYLIKTRGQQVTLSCSPISGHRSVSWYQQTPGQGLQFLFEYFSETQRNKGNFPGRFSGRQFSNSRSEMNVSTLELGDSALYLCASSLDGTSTDTQYFGPGTRLTVL.

The chain is built from TRBV6-1 and TRBJ1-2; maybe TRBD1 (5 bases). Deletions cut 3 bases from V and 7 bases from J, with 6 bases between. The CDR3 is 11 amino acids. Germline lookup yields CDR1 MNHNS and CDR2 SASEGT. The CDR3 spells CASSDQGGYTF. The CDR3 coding sequence is TGTGCCAGCAGTGATCAGGGTGGCTACACCTTC.

The chain recombines TRBV7-9 with TRBJ2-7; the D is unclear. The V gene lost 1 base and the J gene lost 5 bases, with 9 bases spanning the gap. Germline lookup yields CDR1 SEHNR and CDR2 FQNEAQ (reference sequence). The CDR3 is 13 residues long. CDR3 sequence: CASSLDQANEQYF. DNA for the CDR3: TGTGCCAGCAGCTTAGATCAGGCGAACGAGCAGTACTTC.

The gene calls are TRBV11-2 and TRBJ2-1, with 7 positions matching TRBD2. Germline CDR1 SGHAT, CDR2 FQNNGV. V gave up 5 bases and J gave up 4 bases; unmatched junction bases: 8. The CDR3 loop spans 15 amino acids. The CDR3 is CASSSLTSRYNEQFF. The CDR3 DNA sequence: TGTGCCAGCAGCAGTCTGACTAGCAGATACAATGAGCAGTTCTTC.

The rearrangement links TRBV6-5 to TRBJ2-3; 9 nucleotides agree with TRBD2. Germline CDR1 reads MNHEY; CDR2 reads SVGAGI. The CDR3 is 15 amino acids. The V segment lost 6 bases and the J segment 2 bases; nucleotides outside the gene matches: 6. The CDR3 DNA reads as TGTGCCAGCAGCTCCGAGCGGGAGGCCACAGATACGCAGTATTTT. This sequence encodes CASSSEREATDTQYF.

The chain is built from TRBV29-1 and TRBJ2-5; D is ambiguous. Trimming stripped 4 bases from V and 3 bases from J, with 6 bases between. The CDR3 sequence is 11 residues long. The V gene's germline CDR1 is SQVTM and CDR2 ANQGSEA. CDR3 loop: CSVGQKETQYF. CDR3 sequence (DNA): TGCAGCGTTGGTCAAAAAGAGACCCAGTACTTC.

This chain uses TRBV14 with TRBJ2-1; possible D gene TRBD2, 5 bases. The V and J ends lost 3 bases and 0 bases respectively, with 6 bases between them. The germline CDR1 and CDR2 sequences are SGHDN and FVKESK. The CDR3 is 14 amino acids. Here the CDR3 DNA reads TGTGCCAGCAGCCAGGGGAGCTCCTACAATGAGCAGTTCTTC. Translating it yields CASSQGSSYNEQFF. Filled out from reference TRBV14 and TRBJ2-1, the complete variable domain reads EAGVTQFPSHSVIEKGQTVTLRCDPISGHDNLYWYRRVMGKEIKFLLHFVKESKQDESGMPNNRFLAERTGGTYSTLKVQPAELEDSGVYFCASSQGSSYNEQFFGPGTRLTVL.

The CDR3 coding sequence is TGTGCCAGCACCCCTGGGGGGGAAGGCTACACCTTC. This translates into CASTPGGEGYTF. The V call is TRBV5-6, the J call TRBJ1-2, with a possible D match to TRBD1 (5 bases). V lost 6 bases and J lost 8, with 14 bases in between. Germline CDR1 is SGHDT and CDR2 is YYEEEE. The length of the CDR3 is 12 residues.